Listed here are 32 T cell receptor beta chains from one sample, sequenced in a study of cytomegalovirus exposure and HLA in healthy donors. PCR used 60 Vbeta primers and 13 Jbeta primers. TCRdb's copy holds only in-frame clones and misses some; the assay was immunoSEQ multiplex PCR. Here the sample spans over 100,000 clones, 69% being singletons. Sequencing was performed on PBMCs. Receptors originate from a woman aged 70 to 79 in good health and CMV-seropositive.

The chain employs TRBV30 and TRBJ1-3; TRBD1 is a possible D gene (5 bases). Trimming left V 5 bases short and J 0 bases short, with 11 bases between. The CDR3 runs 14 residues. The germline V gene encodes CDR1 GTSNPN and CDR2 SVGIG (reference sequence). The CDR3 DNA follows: TGTGCCTGGGTGTGGGGGGACTCTGGAAACACCATATATTTT. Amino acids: CAWVWGDSGNTIYF. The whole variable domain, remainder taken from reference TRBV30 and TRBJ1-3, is SQTIHQWPATLVQPVGSPLSLECTVEGTSNPNLYWYRQAAGRGLQLLFYSVGIGQISSEVPQNLSASRPQDRQFILSSKKLLLSDSGFYLCAWVWGDSGNTIYFGEGSWLTVV.

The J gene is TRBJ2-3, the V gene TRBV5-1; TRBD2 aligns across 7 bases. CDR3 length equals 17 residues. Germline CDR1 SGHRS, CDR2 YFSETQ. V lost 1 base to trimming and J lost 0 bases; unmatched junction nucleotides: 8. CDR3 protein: CASSLRPSGLSTDTQYF. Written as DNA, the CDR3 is TGCGCCAGCAGCTTGAGGCCTAGCGGCCTTAGCACAGATACGCAGTATTTT. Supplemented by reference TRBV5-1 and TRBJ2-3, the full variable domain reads KAGVTQTPRYLIKTRGQQVTLSCSPISGHRSVSWYQQTPGQGLQFLFEYFSETQRNKGNFPGRFSGRQFSNSRSEMNVSTLELGDSALYLCASSLRPSGLSTDTQYFGPGTRLTVL.

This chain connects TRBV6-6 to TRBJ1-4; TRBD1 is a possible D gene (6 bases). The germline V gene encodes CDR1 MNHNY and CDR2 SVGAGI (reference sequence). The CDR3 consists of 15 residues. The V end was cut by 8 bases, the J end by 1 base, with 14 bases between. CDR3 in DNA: TGTGCCAGCTCTTGGGGGCTAGAAACTAATGAAAAACTGTTTTTT. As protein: CASSWGLETNEKLFF.

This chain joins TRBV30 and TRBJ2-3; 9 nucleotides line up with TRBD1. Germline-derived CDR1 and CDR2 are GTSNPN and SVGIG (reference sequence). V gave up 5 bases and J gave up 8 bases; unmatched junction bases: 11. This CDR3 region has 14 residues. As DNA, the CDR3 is TGTGCCTGGGGCCCCGGGACAGGGAGAGGTACGCAGTATTTT. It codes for CAWGPGTGRGTQYF.

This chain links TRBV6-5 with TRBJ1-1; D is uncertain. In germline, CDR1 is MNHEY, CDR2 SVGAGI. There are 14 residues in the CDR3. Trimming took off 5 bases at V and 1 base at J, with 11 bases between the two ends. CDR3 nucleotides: TGTGCCAGCAGTCCGCCGGGGAGGAACACTGAAGCTTTCTTT. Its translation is CASSPPGRNTEAFF.

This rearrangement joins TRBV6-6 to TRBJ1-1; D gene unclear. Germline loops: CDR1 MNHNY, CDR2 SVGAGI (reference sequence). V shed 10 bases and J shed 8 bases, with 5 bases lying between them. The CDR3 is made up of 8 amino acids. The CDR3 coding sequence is TGTGCCACCATCGAAGCTTTCTTT. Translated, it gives CATIEAFF.

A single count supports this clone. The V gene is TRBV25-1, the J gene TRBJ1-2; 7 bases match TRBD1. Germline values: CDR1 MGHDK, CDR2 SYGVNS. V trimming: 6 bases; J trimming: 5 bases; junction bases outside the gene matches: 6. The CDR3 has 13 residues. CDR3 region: CASSGGTVYGYTF. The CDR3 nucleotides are TGTGCCAGCAGCGGTGGGACAGTTTATGGCTACACCTTC.

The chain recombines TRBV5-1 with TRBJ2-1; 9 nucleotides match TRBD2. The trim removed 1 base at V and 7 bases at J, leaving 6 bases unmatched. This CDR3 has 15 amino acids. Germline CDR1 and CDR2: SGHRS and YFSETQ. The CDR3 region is CASSLSGGGGNEQFF. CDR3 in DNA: TGCGCCAGCAGCTTGTCTGGCGGGGGGGGTAATGAGCAGTTCTTC.

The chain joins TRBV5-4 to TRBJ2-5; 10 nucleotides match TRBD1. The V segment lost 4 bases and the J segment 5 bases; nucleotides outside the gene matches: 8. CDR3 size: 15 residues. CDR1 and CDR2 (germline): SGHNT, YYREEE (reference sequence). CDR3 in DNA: TGTGCCAGCAGCAGGACCGGGACAGGGGTCGAGACCCAGTACTTC. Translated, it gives CASSRTGTGVETQYF.

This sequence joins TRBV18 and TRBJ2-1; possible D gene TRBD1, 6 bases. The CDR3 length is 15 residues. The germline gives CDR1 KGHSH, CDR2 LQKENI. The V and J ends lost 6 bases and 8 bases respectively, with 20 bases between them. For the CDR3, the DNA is TGTGCCAGCTCGTCCCTCGGGACACCCCTCCATGAGCAGTTCTTC. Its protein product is CASSSLGTPLHEQFF. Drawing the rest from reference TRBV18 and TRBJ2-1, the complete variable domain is NAGVMQNPRHLVRRRGQEARLRCSPMKGHSHVYWYRQLPEEGLKFMVYLQKENIIDESGMPKERFSAEFPKEGPSILRIQQVVRGDSAAYFCASSSLGTPLHEQFFGPGTRLTVL.

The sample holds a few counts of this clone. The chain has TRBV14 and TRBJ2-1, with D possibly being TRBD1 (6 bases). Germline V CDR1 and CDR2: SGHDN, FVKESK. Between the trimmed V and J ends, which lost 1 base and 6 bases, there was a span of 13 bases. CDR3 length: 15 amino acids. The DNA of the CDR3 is TGTGCCAGCAGCCAAGGGCAGGGGAAAGGCAATGAGCAGTTCTTC. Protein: CASSQGQGKGNEQFF.

CDR3 sequence (DNA): TGCGCCAGCAGGACAGGGGAAAGAGAGGGAATCTCTGGAAACACCATATATTTT. Its translation: CASRTGEREGISGNTIYF. The V and J genes are TRBV5-1 and TRBJ1-3; 8 bases match TRBD1. V trimming: 5 bases; J trimming: 0 bases; junction bases outside the gene matches: 13. The CDR3 sequence is 18 residues long. The germline CDR1 and CDR2 sequences are SGHRS and YFSETQ. The full variable domain, its missing parts supplied by reference TRBV5-1 and TRBJ1-3, is KAGVTQTPRYLIKTRGQQVTLSCSPISGHRSVSWYQQTPGQGLQFLFEYFSETQRNKGNFPGRFSGRQFSNSRSEMNVSTLELGDSALYLCASRTGEREGISGNTIYFGEGSWLTVV.

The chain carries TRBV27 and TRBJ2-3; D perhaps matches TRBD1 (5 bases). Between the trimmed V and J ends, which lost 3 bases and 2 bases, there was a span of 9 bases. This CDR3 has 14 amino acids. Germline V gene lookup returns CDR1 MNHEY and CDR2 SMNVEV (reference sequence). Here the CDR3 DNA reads TGTGCCAGCAGTTTTAACAGGAACACAGATACGCAGTATTTT. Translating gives CASSFNRNTDTQYF.

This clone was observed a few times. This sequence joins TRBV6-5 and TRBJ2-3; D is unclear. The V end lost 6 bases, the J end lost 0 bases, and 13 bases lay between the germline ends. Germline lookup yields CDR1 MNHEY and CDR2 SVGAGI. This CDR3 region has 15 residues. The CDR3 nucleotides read TGTGCCAGCAGCCGCCTAGGCGATAGCACAGATACGCAGTATTTT. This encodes CASSRLGDSTDTQYF.

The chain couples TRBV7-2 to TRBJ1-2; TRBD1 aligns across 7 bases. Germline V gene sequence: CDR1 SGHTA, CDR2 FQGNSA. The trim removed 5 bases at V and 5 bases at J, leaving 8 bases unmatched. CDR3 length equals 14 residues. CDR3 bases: TGTGCCAGCAGCACGCTGGGACAGCAGTATGGCTACACCTTC. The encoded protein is CASSTLGQQYGYTF. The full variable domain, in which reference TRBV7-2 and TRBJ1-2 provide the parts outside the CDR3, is GAGVSQSPSNKVTEKGKDVELRCDPISGHTALYWYRQSLGQGLEFLIYFQGNSAPDKSGLPSDRFSAERTGGSVSTLTIQRTQQEDSAVYLCASSTLGQQYGYTFGSGTRLTVV.

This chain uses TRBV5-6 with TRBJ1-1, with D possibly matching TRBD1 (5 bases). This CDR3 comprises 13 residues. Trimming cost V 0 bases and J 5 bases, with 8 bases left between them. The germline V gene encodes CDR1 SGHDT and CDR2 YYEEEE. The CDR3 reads CASSLAGWTEAFF. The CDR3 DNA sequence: TGTGCCAGCAGCTTGGCAGGGTGGACTGAAGCTTTCTTT. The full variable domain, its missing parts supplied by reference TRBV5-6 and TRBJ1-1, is DAGVTQSPTHLIKTRGQQVTLRCSPKSGHDTVSWYQQALGQGPQFIFQYYEEEERQRGNFPDRFSGHQFPNYSSELNVNALLLGDSALYLCASSLAGWTEAFFGQGTRLTVV.

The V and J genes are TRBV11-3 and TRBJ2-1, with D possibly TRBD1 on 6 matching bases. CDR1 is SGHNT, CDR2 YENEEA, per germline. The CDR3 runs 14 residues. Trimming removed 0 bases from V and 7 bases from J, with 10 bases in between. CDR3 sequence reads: CASSLDGQQNEQFF. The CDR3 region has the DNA TGTGCCAGCAGCTTAGACGGACAGCAGAATGAGCAGTTCTTC.

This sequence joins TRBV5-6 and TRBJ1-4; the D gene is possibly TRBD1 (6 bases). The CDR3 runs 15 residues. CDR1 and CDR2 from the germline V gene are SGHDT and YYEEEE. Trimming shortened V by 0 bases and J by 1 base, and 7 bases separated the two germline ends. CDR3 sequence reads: CASSLEGVTNEKLFF. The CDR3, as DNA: TGTGCCAGCAGCTTGGAGGGGGTAACTAATGAAAAACTGTTTTTT.

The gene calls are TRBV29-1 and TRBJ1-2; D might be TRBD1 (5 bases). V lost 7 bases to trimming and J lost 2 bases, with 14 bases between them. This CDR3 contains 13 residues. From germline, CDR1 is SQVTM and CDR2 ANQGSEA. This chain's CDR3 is CSALSSGNYGYTF. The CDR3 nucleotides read TGCAGCGCGTTATCTTCAGGGAACTATGGCTACACCTTC.

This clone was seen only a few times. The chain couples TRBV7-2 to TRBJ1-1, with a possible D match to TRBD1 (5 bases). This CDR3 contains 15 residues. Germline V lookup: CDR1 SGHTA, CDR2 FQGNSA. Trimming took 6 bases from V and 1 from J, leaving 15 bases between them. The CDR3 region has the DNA TGTGCCAGCAGTCCGGGGGGAGGGTGGAACACTGAAGCTTTCTTT. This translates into CASSPGGGWNTEAFF.

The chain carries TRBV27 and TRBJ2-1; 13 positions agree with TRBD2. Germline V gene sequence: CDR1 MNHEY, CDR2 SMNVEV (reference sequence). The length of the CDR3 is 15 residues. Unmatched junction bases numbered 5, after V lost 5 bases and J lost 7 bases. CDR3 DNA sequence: TGTGCCAGCAGTCCCCGACTAGCGGGGGGAAATGAGCAGTTCTTC. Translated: CASSPRLAGGNEQFF.

CDR3 coding DNA: TGCGCCAGCAGCCTGAGACAGGGGGAACAATCACCCCTCCACTTT. Protein sequence: CASSLRQGEQSPLHF. V usage is TRBV5-1 and J usage is TRBJ1-6; TRBD1 matches 9 bases. The CDR3 length is 15 residues. Unmatched junction bases numbered 9, after V lost 4 bases and J lost 10 bases. Germline loops: CDR1 SGHRS, CDR2 YFSETQ.

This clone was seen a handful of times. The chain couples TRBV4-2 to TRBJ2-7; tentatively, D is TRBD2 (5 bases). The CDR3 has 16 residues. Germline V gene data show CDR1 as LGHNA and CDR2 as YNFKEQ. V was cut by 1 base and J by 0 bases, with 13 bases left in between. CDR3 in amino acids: CASSQGERESSYEQYF. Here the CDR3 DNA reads TGTGCCAGCAGCCAAGGGGAGAGGGAGAGCTCCTACGAGCAGTACTTC.

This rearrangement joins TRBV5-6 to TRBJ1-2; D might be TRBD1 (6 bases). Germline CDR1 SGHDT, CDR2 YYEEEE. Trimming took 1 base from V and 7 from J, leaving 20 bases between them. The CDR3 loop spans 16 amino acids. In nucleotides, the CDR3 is TGTGCCAGCAGCTTGCCTGTGGGGCCTCAGGGGAGTGGCTACACCTTC. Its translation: CASSLPVGPQGSGYTF.

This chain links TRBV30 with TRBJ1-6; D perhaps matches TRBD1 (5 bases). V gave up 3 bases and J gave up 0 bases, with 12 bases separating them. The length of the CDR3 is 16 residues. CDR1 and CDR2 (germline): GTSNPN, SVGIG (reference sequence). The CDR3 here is CAWSDIRGSYNSPLHF. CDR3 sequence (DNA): TGTGCCTGGAGCGATATTAGGGGCTCCTATAATTCACCCCTCCACTTT.

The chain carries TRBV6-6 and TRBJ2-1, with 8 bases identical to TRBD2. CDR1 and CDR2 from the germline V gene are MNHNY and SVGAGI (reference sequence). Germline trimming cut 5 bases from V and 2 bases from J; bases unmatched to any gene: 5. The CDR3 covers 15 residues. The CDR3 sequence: CASSPRGGTYNEQFF. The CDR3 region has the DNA TGTGCCAGCAGTCCCCGGGGGGGAACCTACAATGAGCAGTTCTTC.

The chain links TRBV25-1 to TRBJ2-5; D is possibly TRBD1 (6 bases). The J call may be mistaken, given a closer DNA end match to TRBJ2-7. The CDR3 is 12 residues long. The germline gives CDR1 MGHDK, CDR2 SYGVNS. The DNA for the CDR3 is TGTGCCAGCAGTTTACAGGGCTACGAGCAGTACTTC. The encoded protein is CASSLQGYEQYF.

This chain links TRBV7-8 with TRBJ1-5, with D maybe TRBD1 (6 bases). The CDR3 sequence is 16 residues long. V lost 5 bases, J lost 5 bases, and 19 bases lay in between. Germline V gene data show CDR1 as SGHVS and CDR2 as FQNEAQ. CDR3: CASSPRQAGGDQPQHF. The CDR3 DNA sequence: TGTGCCAGCAGCCCCCGACAGGCGGGGGGAGATCAGCCCCAGCATTTT.

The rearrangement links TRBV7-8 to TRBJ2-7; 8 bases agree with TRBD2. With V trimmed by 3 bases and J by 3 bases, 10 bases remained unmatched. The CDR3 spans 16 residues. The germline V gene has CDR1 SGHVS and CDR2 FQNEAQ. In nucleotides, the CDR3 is TGTGCCAGCAGCTTTATCGGCGGGGGGCAAGACTACGAGCAGTACTTC. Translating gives CASSFIGGGQDYEQYF.

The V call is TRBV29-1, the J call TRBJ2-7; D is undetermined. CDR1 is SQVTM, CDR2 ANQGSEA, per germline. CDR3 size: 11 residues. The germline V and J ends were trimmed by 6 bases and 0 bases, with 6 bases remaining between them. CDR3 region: CSVANSYEQYF. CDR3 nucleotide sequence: TGCAGCGTCGCGAACTCCTACGAGCAGTACTTC.

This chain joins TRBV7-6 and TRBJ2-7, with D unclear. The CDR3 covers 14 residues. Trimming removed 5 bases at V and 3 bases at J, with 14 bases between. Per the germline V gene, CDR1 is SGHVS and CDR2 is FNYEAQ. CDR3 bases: TGTGCCAGCAGCCTTCTCTTCGGTGGCTACGAGCAGTACTTC. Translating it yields CASSLLFGGYEQYF.

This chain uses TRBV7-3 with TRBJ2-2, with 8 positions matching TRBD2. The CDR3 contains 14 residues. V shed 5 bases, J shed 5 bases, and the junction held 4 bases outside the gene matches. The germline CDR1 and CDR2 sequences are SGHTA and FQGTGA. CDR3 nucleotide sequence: TGTGCCAGCAGCCCTCGGGGGGGAACCGGGGAGCTGTTTTTT. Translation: CASSPRGGTGELFF.